These T cell receptor beta chains were read from a single sample in a study of T cell responses to AZD1222 COVID-19 vaccine. The protocol was immunoSEQ multiplex PCR, while the TCRdb copy is restricted to in-frame clones and leaves out a portion. The sample consists of about 120,000 clones, 70% to 90% of them appearing once. Sequenced here: peripheral blood, sampled on day 0 of AZD1222 vaccination. The receptors shown here come from an adult in good health. The CDR3 runs from the conserved cysteine through the conserved F or W. The order of the fields is clone size, D gene, CDR3 length, V gene, J gene, CDR3 DNA, CDR3 protein. A D gene is named only where the DNA matches it firmly. A row's size may be missing; if present it is once, few, many or a size class.

clone_size: NA; d_call: NA; cdr3_length: 13; v_call: TRBV14; j_call: TRBJ1-1; cdr3_nt: TGTGCCAGCAGCGGGGAGCTGTACACTGAAGCTTTCTTT; cdr3_aa: CASSGELYTEAFF
clone_size: NA; d_call: NA; cdr3_length: 13; v_call: TRBV7-2; j_call: TRBJ1-5; cdr3_nt: TGTGCCAGCAGCTTAGGCAACTATCAGCCCCAGCATTTT; cdr3_aa: CASSLGNYQPQHF
clone_size: NA; d_call: NA; cdr3_length: 12; v_call: TRBV14; j_call: TRBJ2-7; cdr3_nt: TGTGCCAGCAGCCAAGCCGCGTACGAGCAGTACTTC; cdr3_aa: CASSQAAYEQYF
clone_size: NA; d_call: TRBD2; cdr3_length: 19; v_call: TRBV7-8; j_call: TRBJ2-5; cdr3_nt: TGTGCCAGCAGCTTAGATTTGGGGACTAGCGGACGAGAGGGAGAGACCCAGTACTTC; cdr3_aa: CASSLDLGTSGREGETQYF
clone_size: NA; d_call: NA; cdr3_length: 15; v_call: TRBV6-5; j_call: TRBJ1-1; cdr3_nt: TGTGCCAGCAGTCCCCCCCCCTGGGGGAACACTGAAGCTTTCTTT; cdr3_aa: CASSPPPWGNTEAFF
clone_size: NA; d_call: TRBD2; cdr3_length: 17; v_call: TRBV9; j_call: TRBJ2-7; cdr3_nt: TGTGCCAGCAGCGTAGGACACTCAGCGGGAGTAAATGACGAGCAGTACTTC; cdr3_aa: CASSVGHSAGVNDEQYF
clone_size: NA; d_call: NA; cdr3_length: 13; v_call: TRBV6-1; j_call: TRBJ1-2; cdr3_nt: TGTGCCAGCAGTGAAACGGGCAGATATGGCTACACCTTC; cdr3_aa: CASSETGRYGYTF
clone_size: NA; d_call: NA; cdr3_length: 12; v_call: TRBV9; j_call: TRBJ2-5; cdr3_nt: TGTGCCAGCAGCGTAGGTGAAGAGACCCAGTACTTC; cdr3_aa: CASSVGEETQYF
clone_size: NA; d_call: NA; cdr3_length: 14; v_call: TRBV9; j_call: TRBJ2-7; cdr3_nt: TGTGCCAGCAGCGTAGTCCCGGAGACCTACGAGCAGTACTTC; cdr3_aa: CASSVVPETYEQYF
clone_size: few; d_call: NA; cdr3_length: 15; v_call: TRBV29-1; j_call: TRBJ1-2; cdr3_nt: TGCAGCGTTGAAGATCTTAGGGGTATGGACTATGGCTACACCTTC; cdr3_aa: CSVEDLRGMDYGYTF
clone_size: NA; d_call: TRBD2; cdr3_length: 15; v_call: TRBV19; j_call: TRBJ2-1; cdr3_nt: TGTGCCACACTTGGGAGACTAGCGGGGCACCCGGAGCAGTTCTTC; cdr3_aa: CATLGRLAGHPEQFF
clone_size: NA; d_call: NA; cdr3_length: 14; v_call: TRBV24-1; j_call: TRBJ2-3; cdr3_nt: TGTGCCACGGGGCTGGCAGGGAACACAGATACGCAGTATTTT; cdr3_aa: CATGLAGNTDTQYF
clone_size: NA; d_call: TRBD1; cdr3_length: 15; v_call: TRBV28; j_call: TRBJ2-2; cdr3_nt: TGTGCCAGCAGTTACAGGGGGCGCGAAACCGGGGAGCTGTTTTTT; cdr3_aa: CASSYRGRETGELFF
clone_size: once; d_call: TRBD1; cdr3_length: 15; v_call: TRBV4-2; j_call: TRBJ2-7; cdr3_nt: TGTGCCAGCAGCCGAACCGGGACAGGGGAGGACGAGCAGTACTTC; cdr3_aa: CASSRTGTGEDEQYF
clone_size: NA; d_call: NA; cdr3_length: 14; v_call: TRBV3-1/TRBV3-2; j_call: TRBJ2-1; cdr3_nt: TGTGCCAGCAGCCTTAGAGCCACCTACAATGAGCAGTTCTTC; cdr3_aa: CASSLRATYNEQFF
clone_size: NA; d_call: NA; cdr3_length: 13; v_call: TRBV5-4; j_call: TRBJ2-7; cdr3_nt: TGTGCCAGCAGCTCCGTATTTTCGGACGAGCAGTACTTC; cdr3_aa: CASSSVFSDEQYF